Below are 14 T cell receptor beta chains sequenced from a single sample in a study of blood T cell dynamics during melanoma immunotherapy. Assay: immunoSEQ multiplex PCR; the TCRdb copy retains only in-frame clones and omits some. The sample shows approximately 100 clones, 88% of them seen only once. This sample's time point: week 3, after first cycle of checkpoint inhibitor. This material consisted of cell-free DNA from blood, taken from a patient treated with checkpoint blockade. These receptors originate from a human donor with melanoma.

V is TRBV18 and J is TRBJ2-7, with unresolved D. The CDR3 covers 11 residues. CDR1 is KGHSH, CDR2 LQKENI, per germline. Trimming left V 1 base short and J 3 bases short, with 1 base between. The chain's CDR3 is CASSPRYEQYF. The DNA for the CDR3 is TGTGCCAGCTCACCACGCTACGAGCAGTACTTC.

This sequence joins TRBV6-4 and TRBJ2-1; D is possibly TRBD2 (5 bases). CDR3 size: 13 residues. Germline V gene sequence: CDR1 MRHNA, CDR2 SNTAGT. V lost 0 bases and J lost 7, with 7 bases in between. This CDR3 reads CASSDSWENEQFF. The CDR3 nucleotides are TGTGCCAGCAGTGACTCATGGGAGAATGAGCAGTTCTTC.

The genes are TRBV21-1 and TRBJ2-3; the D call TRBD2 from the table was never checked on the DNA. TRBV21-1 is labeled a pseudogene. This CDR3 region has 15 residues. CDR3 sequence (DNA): TGTGCCAGCAGCAAAGGGACTAGCGGCACAGATACGCAGTATTTT. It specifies CASSKGTSGTDTQYF.

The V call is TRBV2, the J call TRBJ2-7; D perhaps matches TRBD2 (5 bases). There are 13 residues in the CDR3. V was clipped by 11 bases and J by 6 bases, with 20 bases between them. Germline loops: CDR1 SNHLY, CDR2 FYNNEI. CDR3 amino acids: CAVGVVFGVEQYF. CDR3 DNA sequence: TGTGCCGTAGGAGTCGTCTTCGGGGTCGAGCAGTACTTC.

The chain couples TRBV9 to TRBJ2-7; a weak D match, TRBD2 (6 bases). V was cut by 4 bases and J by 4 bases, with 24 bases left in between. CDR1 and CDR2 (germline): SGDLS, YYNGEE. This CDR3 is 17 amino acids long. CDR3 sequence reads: CASSSSGRGGREYEQYF. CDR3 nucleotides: TGTGCCAGCAGCTCAAGCGGGCGGGGAGGCAGGGAGTACGAGCAGTACTTC.

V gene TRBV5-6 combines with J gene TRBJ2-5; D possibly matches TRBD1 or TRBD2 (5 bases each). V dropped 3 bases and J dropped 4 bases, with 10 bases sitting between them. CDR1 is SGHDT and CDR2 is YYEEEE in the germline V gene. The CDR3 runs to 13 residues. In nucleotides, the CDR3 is TGTGCCAGCAGCTGGGTCGGGGCAGAGACCCAGTACTTC. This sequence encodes CASSWVGAETQYF. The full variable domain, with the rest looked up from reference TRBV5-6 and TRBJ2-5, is DAGVTQSPTHLIKTRGQQVTLRCSPKSGHDTVSWYQQALGQGPQFIFQYYEEEERQRGNFPDRFSGHQFPNYSSELNVNALLLGDSALYLCASSWVGAETQYFGPGTRLLVL.

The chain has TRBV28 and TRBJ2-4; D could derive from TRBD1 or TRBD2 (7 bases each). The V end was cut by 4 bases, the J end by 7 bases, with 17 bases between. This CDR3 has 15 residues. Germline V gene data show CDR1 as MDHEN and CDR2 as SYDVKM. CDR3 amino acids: CASSSPQGRGNIQYF. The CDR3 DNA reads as TGTGCCAGCAGTTCCCCACAGGGGAGGGGGAACATTCAGTACTTC.

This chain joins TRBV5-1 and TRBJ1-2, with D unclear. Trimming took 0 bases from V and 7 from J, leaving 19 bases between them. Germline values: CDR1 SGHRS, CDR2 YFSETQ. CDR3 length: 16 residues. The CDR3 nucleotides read TGCGCCAGCAGCTTGGATACCCCCGACTCAGCACTTGGCTACACCTTC. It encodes CASSLDTPDSALGYTF.

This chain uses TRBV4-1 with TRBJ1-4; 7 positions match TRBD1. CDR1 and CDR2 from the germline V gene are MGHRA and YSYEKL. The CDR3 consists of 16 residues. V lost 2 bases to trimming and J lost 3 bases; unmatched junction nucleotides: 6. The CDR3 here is CASSQTRQGPNEKLFF. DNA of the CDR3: TGCGCCAGCAGCCAAACCCGACAGGGCCCTAATGAAAAACTGTTTTTT.

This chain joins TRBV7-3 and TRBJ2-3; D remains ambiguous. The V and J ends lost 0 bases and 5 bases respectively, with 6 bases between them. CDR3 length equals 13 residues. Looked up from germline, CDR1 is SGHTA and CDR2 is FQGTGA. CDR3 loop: CASSLTVGDTQYF. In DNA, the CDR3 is TGTGCCAGCAGCTTAACCGTTGGAGATACGCAGTATTTT.

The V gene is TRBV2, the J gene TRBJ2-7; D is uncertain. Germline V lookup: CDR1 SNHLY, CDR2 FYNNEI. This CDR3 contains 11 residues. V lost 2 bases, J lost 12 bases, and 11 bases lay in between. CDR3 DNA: TGTGCCAGCAGTGAATTCGAAGGGTCGTACTTC. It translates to CASSEFEGSYF.

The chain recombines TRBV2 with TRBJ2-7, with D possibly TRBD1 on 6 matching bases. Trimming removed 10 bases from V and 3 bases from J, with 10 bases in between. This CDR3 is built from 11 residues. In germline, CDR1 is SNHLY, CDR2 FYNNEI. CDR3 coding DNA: TGTGCCACTTCGGACAGCTACGAGCAGTACTTC. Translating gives CATSDSYEQYF.

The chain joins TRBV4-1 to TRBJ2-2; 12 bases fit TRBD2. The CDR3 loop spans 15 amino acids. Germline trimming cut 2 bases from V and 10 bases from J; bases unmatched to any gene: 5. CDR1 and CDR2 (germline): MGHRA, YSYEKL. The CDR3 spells CASSQPGLAGKELFF. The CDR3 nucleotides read TGCGCCAGCAGCCAACCCGGACTAGCGGGAAAGGAGCTGTTTTTT.

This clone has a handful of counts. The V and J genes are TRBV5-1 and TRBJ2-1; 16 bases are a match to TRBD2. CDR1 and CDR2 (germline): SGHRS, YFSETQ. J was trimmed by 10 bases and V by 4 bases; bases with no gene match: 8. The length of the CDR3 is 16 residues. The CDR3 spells CASSGGLAGGAGEQFF. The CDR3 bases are TGCGCCAGCAGCGGGGGACTAGCGGGAGGGGCTGGGGAGCAGTTCTTC.